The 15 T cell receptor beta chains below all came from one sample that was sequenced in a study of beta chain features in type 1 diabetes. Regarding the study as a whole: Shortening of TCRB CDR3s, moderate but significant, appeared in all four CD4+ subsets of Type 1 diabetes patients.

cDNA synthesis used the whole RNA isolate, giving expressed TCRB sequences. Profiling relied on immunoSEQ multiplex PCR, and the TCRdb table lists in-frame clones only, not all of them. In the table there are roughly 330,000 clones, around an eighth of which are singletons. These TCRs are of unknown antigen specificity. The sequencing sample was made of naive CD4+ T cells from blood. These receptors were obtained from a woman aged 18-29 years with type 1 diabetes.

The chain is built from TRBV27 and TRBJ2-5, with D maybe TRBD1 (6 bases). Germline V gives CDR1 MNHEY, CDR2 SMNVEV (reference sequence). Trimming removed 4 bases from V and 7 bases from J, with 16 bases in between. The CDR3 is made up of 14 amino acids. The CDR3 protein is CASSSGRQEGTQYF. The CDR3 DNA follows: TGTGCCAGCAGTTCGGGGAGACAGGAAGGGACCCAGTACTTC.

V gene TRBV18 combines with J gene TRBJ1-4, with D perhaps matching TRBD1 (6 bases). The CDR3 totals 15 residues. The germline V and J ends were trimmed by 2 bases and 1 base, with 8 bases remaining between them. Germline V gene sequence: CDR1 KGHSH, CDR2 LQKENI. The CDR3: CASSPGQQTNEKLFF. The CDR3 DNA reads TGTGCCAGCTCACCAGGACAGCAAACTAATGAAAAACTGTTTTTT.

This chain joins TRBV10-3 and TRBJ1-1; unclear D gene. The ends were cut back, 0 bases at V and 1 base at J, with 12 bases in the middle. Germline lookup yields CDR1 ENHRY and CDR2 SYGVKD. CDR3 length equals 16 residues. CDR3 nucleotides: TGTGCCATCAGTGAGTCCCCAGGTTACAAGAACACTGAAGCTTTCTTT. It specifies CAISESPGYKNTEAFF.

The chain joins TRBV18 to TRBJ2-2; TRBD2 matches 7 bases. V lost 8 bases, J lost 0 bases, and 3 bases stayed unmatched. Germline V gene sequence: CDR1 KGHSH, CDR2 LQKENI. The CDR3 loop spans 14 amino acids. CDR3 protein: CASQGTTNTGELFF. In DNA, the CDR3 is TGTGCCAGCCAAGGGACTACGAACACCGGGGAGCTGTTTTTT.

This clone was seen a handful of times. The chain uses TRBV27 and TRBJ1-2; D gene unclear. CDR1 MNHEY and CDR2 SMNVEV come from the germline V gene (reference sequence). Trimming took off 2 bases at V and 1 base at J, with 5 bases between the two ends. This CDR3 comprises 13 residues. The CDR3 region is CASSLQINYGYTF. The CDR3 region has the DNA TGTGCCAGCAGTTTACAGATTAACTATGGCTACACCTTC.

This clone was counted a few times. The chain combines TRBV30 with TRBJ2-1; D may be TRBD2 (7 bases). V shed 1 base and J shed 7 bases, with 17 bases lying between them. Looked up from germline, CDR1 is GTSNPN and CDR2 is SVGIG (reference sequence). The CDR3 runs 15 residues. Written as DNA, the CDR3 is TGTGCCTGGAGTGGGGGGGGGCCCCGGTGGAATGAGCAGTTCTTC. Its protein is CAWSGGGPRWNEQFF.

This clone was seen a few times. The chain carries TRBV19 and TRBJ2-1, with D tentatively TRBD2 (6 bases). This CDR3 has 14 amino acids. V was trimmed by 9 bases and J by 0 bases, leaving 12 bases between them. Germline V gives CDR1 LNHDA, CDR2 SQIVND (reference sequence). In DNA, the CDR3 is TGTGCCAGCGTTAGCGGTTACTCCTACAATGAGCAGTTCTTC. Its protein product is CASVSGYSYNEQFF.

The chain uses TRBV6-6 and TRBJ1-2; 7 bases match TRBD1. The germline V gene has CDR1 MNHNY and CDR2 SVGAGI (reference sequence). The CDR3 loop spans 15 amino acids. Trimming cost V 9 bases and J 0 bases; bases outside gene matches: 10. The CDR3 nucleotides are TGTGCCAGTAGCACAGGGGCCCCTCCTAACTATGGCTACACCTTC. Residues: CASSTGAPPNYGYTF.

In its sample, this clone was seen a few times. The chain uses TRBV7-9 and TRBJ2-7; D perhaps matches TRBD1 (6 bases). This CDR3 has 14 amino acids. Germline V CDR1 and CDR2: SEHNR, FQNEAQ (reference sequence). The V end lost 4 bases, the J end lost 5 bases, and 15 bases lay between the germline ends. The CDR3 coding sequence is TGTGCCAGCAGCTCCAGGGGTTTCCACAACGAGCAGTACTTC. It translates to CASSSRGFHNEQYF.

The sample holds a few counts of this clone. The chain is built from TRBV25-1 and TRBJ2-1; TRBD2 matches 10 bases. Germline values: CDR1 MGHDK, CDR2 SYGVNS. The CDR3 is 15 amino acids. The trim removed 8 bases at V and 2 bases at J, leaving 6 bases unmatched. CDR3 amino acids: CASSLAGGAYNEQFF. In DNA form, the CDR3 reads TGTGCCAGCTCGTTAGCGGGAGGCGCCTACAATGAGCAGTTCTTC.

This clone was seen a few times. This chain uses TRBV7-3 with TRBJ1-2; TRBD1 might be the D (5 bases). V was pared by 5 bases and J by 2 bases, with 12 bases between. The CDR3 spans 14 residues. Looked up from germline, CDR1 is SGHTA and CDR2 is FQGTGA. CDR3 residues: CASSPQATNYGYTF. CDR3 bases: TGTGCCAGCAGCCCACAGGCTACCAACTATGGCTACACCTTC.

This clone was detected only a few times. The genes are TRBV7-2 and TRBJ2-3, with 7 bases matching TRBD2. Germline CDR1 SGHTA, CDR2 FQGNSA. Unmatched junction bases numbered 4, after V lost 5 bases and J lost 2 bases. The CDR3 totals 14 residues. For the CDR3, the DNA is TGTGCCAGCAGCCAGGGAGGGCTCACAGATACGCAGTATTTT. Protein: CASSQGGLTDTQYF. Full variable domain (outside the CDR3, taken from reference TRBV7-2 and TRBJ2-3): GAGVSQSPSNKVTEKGKDVELRCDPISGHTALYWYRQSLGQGLEFLIYFQGNSAPDKSGLPSDRFSAERTGGSVSTLTIQRTQQEDSAVYLCASSQGGLTDTQYFGPGTRLTVL.

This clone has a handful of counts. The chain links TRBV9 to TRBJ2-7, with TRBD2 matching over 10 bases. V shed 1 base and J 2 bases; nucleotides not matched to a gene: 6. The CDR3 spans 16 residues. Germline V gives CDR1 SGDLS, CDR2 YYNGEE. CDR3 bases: TGTGCCAGCAGCGTATCTTGGCTAGCGGGAGCCTACGAGCAGTACTTC. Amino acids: CASSVSWLAGAYEQYF.

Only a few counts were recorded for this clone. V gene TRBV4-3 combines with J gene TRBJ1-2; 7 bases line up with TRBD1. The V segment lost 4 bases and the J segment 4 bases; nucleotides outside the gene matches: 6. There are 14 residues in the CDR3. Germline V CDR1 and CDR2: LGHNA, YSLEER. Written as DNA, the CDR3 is TGCGCCAGCAGCCCCCGAGGGGGCCTCTATGGCTACACCTTC. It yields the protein CASSPRGGLYGYTF.

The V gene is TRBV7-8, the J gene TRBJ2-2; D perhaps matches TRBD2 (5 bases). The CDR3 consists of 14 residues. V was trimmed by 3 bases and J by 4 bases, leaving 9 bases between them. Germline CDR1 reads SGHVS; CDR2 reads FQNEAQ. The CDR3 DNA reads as TGTGCCAGCAGCTTCCAAAGCGGCACCGGGGAGCTGTTTTTT. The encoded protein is CASSFQSGTGELFF. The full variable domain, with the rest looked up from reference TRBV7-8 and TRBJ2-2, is GAGVSQSPRYKVAKRGQDVALRCDPISGHVSLFWYQQALGQGPEFLTYFQNEAQLDKSGLPSDRFFAERPEGSVSTLKIQRTQQEDSAVYLCASSFQSGTGELFFGEGSRLTVL.